This entry describes one T cell receptor (beta chain). The specificity of this receptor is unknown. The record has no base qualities; no much larger clone is one base away. In light of the paper, this sample's treatment or condition label describes: 10-day PBMC culture with coronavirus spike peptide pools or control peptides (ViraFEST assay). To expand antigen-specific T cells with peptide pools and then pick out the expanded clonotypes through TCR sequencing, the study relied on the ViraFEST assay. The convalescent patients' positive SARS-CoV-2 PCR tests fell between March and December 2020, which was before the Alpha, Beta and Delta variants emerged in the United States. PBMCs were cultured at approximately 2 million per well in IMDM supplemented with approximately 5.4% human AB serum and 10 IU/ml IL-2, with approximately 10 ug/ml peptide pools added. Half of the culture medium was replaced with fresh IL-2-containing medium on days 3 and 7. Once the cells had been in culture for around nine days, the EasySep CD4+ T cell isolation kit was used to isolate CD4+ T cells by negative selection. PBMCs were separated from whole blood using Ficoll-Paque Plus gradient centrifugation and then either used fresh or cryopreserved at -140C. Culture conditions were generally each tested in triplicate wells.

The source of the sample is a study of vaccination and CD4 T cells after COVID-19 (dated by TCRdb to the early 2020s). For the study in its entirety: Convalescent patients had a positive SARS-CoV-2 result on nasal swab PCR, and of these patients, several had mild disease and one had severe disease. The time from the second vaccine dose to post-vaccine blood sampling had a median of roughly 70 days and ranged from about 14 to 241 days. In ten to eleven COVID-19 convalescent patients and several infection-naive healthy vaccine recipients, the spike-specific CD4+ TCR repertoire before mRNA vaccination was compared with the repertoire after mRNA vaccination. The convalescent cohort comprised six males and four females, including two Hispanic individuals, seven Caucasians, two Asians and one multiracial person. Each participant got two doses of either the Pfizer-BioNTech BNT162b2 vaccine (n=8) or the Moderna mRNA-1273 vaccine (n=2). For stimulating the cultures, overlapping spike peptide pools were used, derived from SARS-CoV-2 as well as from the common cold coronaviruses HCoV-NL63, HCoV-OC43 and HCoV-229E. Post-COVID blood samples were collected from convalescent patients a median of around 100 days after diagnosis, with a range of about 30 to 180 days. Control cultures received a CEFX viral epitope pool as the positive control, an HIV-1 Nef peptide pool as the negative control, or no peptide. Results the study describes overall, beyond this receptor: Although the median number of SARS-CoV-2-reactive clonotypes went up from 21 after infection to 35 to 40 after vaccination, the increase was not significant. Relatively few convalescent patients were included in the study, and early timepoints after natural infection were not analyzed. In convalescent patients, nearly all vaccine-specific clones (304 of 307) were found to be mono-reactive for SARS-CoV-2 spike rather than cross-reactive with common cold coronaviruses. Among convalescent patients, a median around 89% of the SARS-CoV-2-reactive clones seen after vaccination appeared only after vaccination, which suggests priming specific to the vaccine.

Library preparation used PCR. DNA from cultured CD4+ T cells was subjected to TCR sequencing with the Oncomine TCR Beta short-read assay at the Johns Hopkins FTIC core. The QIAamp micro DNA kit was used to extract genomic DNA from the cultured CD4+ T cells. Oncomine TCR Beta libraries made from cultured CD4+ T cells were pooled using unique dual indexes and sequenced on an Illumina iSeq 100. The paper's processing steps were these. Non-productive sequences were removed, and CDR3s not starting with C, not ending with F or W, or shorter than 7 amino acids were discarded. Antigen-specific clonotypes were identified using the MANAFEST web application through comparison of peptide-stimulated wells with reference and other culture wells. To be called positive, a clone needed an FDR below 0.05, an odds ratio above 5, and a productive frequency above 0.1% in at least two of three replicate wells. A clonotype counted as cross-reactive if it showed significant expansion both in the SARS-CoV-2 spike wells and in at least one common cold coronavirus spike condition. Similarity between CDR3 sequences was evaluated in R version 3.6.1 using Levenshtein distances (stringdist) and unrooted phylogenetic trees (ape). TCRdb ran its own pipeline on the public reads, namely fastp trimming at Q25 and MiXCR clone calling, and kept in-frame beta chains. Merged by CDR3 protein, the rows form single entries marked with the most common genes and DNA. The V and J calls were determined by TCRdb, not by the authors. Present in this sample are 3,000 to 4,500 distinct CDR3 sequences, about a sixth of which were seen just once. Clones ranked in the top ten supply 15% to 20% of the sample.

The sequencing input was CD4+ T cells from blood, cultured in vitro. The sequence was collected from a human donor who had recovered from COVID-19.

The CDR3 is CASTWSIEYQETQYF. The base sequence is TGTGCCAGCACCTGGAGTATCGAGTACCAAGAGACCCAGTACTTC. The sequence links TRBV6-1 to TRBJ2-5, with the identity of the D gene unclear. V loses 7 bases of germline sequence and J loses 0 bases, and the interval between the two ends is 15 bases. The CDR3 contains 15 residues, cysteine and phenylalanine counted. This entry keeps only the CDR3 DNA: 45 bases, framed from base 1. Looking up the germline V gene yields CDR1 MNHNS and CDR2 SASEGT.